The 10 T cell receptor beta chains below come from one sample, sequenced in a study of spatial heterogeneity in lung cancer. No antigens are known for them. Overall study findings and caveats: One measure, the expanded intratumoral alpha and beta TCR count, tracked tumor mutation counts.

The time point denotes: sample taken at primary tumor resection. Each CDR3 protein gets one entry after TCRdb re-called the 5' RACE reads with MiXCR. Here the sample spans 13,000 or so distinct CDR3 sequences, 4% to 5.5% being singletons. This material consisted of lung tumor tissue, taken at surgery. The origin of the receptors is a male donor with early-stage non-small cell lung cancer.

This clonotype occurred many times. This beta chain is off target for a library built for alpha chains, so its abundance means little. The chain employs TRBV20-1 and TRBJ2-5; TRBD2 is a possible D gene (6 bases). The germline V and J ends were trimmed by 6 bases and 4 bases, with 18 bases remaining between them. This CDR3 spans 14 amino acids. The germline V gene has CDR1 DFQATT and CDR2 SNEGSKA (reference sequence). In DNA form, the CDR3 reads TGCAGTGCCCCTCCGGCGGGGCGACGAGAGACCCAGTACTTC. This encodes CSAPPAGRRETQYF.

Concerning this clonotype itself: As an off-target read in a library built for alpha chains, this beta chain has a frequency of little significance. V gene TRBV7-9 combines with J gene TRBJ1-1; a weak D match, TRBD1 (5 bases). The CDR3 contains 18 residues. Trimming shortened V by 4 bases and J by 2 bases, and 23 bases separated the two germline ends. Germline V gives CDR1 SEHNR, CDR2 FQNEAQ (reference sequence). In nucleotides, the CDR3 is TGTGCCAGCAGCTCCACACTAGGGCGCAGGGTCCCTAACACTGAAGCTTTCTTT. This sequence encodes CASSSTLGRRVPNTEAFF. The whole variable domain, remainder taken from reference TRBV7-9 and TRBJ1-1, is DTGVSQNPRHKITKRGQNVTFRCDPISEHNRLYWYRQTLGQGPEFLTYFQNEAQLEKSRLLSDRFSAERPKGSFSTLEIQRTEQGDSAMYLCASSSTLGRRVPNTEAFFGQGTRLTVV.

This clonotype was picked up a small number of times. Within a library made for alpha chains, this beta chain is off target, and its count is uninformative. This chain connects TRBV25-1 to TRBJ1-4; 11 positions match TRBD1. Germline CDR1 MGHDK, CDR2 SYGVNS. With 1 base clipped from V and 7 bases from J, the junction kept 5 bases outside the gene matches. The CDR3 extends over 16 amino acids. The CDR3 reads CASSESTGTGGEKLFF. CDR3 nucleotide sequence: TGTGCCAGCAGTGAATCGACCGGGACAGGGGGTGAAAAACTGTTTTTT.

In regard to this clonotype: As an off-target read in a library built for alpha chains, this beta chain has a frequency of little significance. CDR3 nucleotides: TGTGCCAGCAGTTATTCCACGGAAGTCTATGGCTACACCTTC. Amino acid sequence: CASSYSTEVYGYTF. The chain uses TRBV28 and TRBJ1-2, with D unresolved. From germline, CDR1 is MDHEN and CDR2 SYDVKM. The CDR3 contains 14 residues. The V end was cut by 4 bases, the J end by 4 bases, with 13 bases between.

The table lists this clonotype with many counts. As an off-target read in a library built for alpha chains, this beta chain has a frequency of little significance. The V call is TRBV28, the J call TRBJ2-3, with 8 bases identical to TRBD2. The V gene's germline CDR1 is MDHEN and CDR2 SYDVKM. Trimming took 4 bases from V and 6 from J; bases not matched to a gene: 0. The CDR3 loop spans 12 amino acids. The CDR3 coding sequence is TGTGCCAGCAGTTCTAGCGGGGATACGCAGTATTTT. Its translation: CASSSSGDTQYF.

This clonotype was observed many times. Within a library made for alpha chains, this beta chain is off target, and its count is uninformative. The CDR3 sequence is CASSLGGGEKLFF. The CDR3 DNA sequence: TGTGCCAGCAGCTTAGGTGGCGGTGAAAAACTGTTTTTT. This chain joins TRBV7-2 and TRBJ1-4, with no clear D. V lost 1 base and J 7 bases, leaving 7 bases between the germline ends. CDR3 length equals 13 residues. Per germline, CDR1 SGHTA and CDR2 FQGNSA.

Worth noting for this clonotype: This beta chain is an unintended read in a library built for alpha chains; its size means little. The CDR3 here is CASSLDLYYGYTF. Written as DNA, the CDR3 is TGCGCCAGCAGCTTGGATCTTTACTATGGCTACACCTTC. V and J are TRBV5-1 and TRBJ1-2; D gene unclear. The CDR3 sequence is 13 residues long. Trimming shortened V by 0 bases and J by 3 bases, and 6 bases separated the two germline ends. Germline V gene lookup returns CDR1 SGHRS and CDR2 YFSETQ. Filled out from reference TRBV5-1 and TRBJ1-2, the complete variable domain reads KAGVTQTPRYLIKTRGQQVTLSCSPISGHRSVSWYQQTPGQGLQFLFEYFSETQRNKGNFPGRFSGRQFSNSRSEMNVSTLELGDSALYLCASSLDLYYGYTFGSGTRLTVV.

This clonotype has at least ten counts. As an off-target read in a library built for alpha chains, this beta chain has a frequency of little significance. The chain has TRBV6-2 or TRBV6-3 and TRBJ2-7; maybe TRBD2 (6 bases). The CDR3 is 14 amino acids. Trimming shortened V by 2 bases and J by 2 bases, and 10 bases separated the two germline ends. Germline CDR1 MNHEY, CDR2 SVGEGT. The CDR3 loop is CASSYIAATYEQYF. CDR3 coding DNA: TGTGCCAGCAGTTACATAGCGGCTACCTACGAGCAGTACTTC.

This clonotype occurred a few times. This beta chain is an off-target read within a library intended for alpha chains, so its frequency means little. The V call is TRBV7-2, the J call TRBJ2-5, with a weak D call TRBD2 (7 bases). The germline CDR1 and CDR2 sequences are SGHTA and FQGNSA. The V end lost 5 bases, the J end lost 5 bases, and 21 bases lay between the germline ends. There are 16 residues in the CDR3. CDR3 sequence (DNA): TGTGCCAGCAGCCGTCTCCGAGGGGGGGCTAGGGAGACCCAGTACTTC. It is translated as CASSRLRGGARETQYF.

Relative to its sample, this clonotype is medium-sized. This beta chain is off target for a library built for alpha chains, so its abundance means little. The chain links TRBV10-2 to TRBJ2-7; D perhaps matches TRBD2 (6 bases). Germline CDR1 reads WSHSY; CDR2 reads SAAADI. This CDR3 spans 14 amino acids. Trimming stripped 3 bases from V and 5 bases from J, with 14 bases between. The CDR3 DNA reads TGCGCCAGCAGTGACACGGGGACTTCCGACGAGCAGTACTTC. It codes for CASSDTGTSDEQYF.